A single T cell receptor beta chain is shown here with its context. Its antigen is as yet unknown. The data were taken from a study of CD8+CD57+ T cells in acquired aplastic anemia. General observations from the study: Under 35 was the count of CD8+ CDR3 sequences that patients shared with controls.

TCR beta VDJ and CDR3 profiles were obtained from a genomic DNA template. TCRdb processed the reads anew with MiXCR; each CDR3 protein has one entry. The sample lists over 200,000 distinct CDR3 sequences; over 60% were seen once. Germline values: CDR1 KGHDR, CDR2 SFDVKD. This CDR3 is built from 14 residues. Trimming stripped 3 bases from V and 0 bases from J, with 5 bases between. This receptor was identified in a human donor in good health. The chain employs TRBV24-1 and TRBJ1-5; D is unresolved. Sequencing was performed on sorted CD4+, CD8+, or CD8+CD57+ T cells (not recorded which) from PBMCs. The DNA for the CDR3 is TGTGCCACCAGTGATCCGGATAGCAATCAGCCCCAGCATTTT. Its translation: CATSDPDSNQPQHF.